These T cell receptor beta chains were read from a single sample in a study of T cells in Graves' hyperthyroidism and ophthalmopathy. TCRdb re-derived calls from the multiplex PCR reads in MiXCR, one entry per CDR3 protein. The sample has fewer than 450,000 distinct CDR3 sequences; roughly 17% are singletons. Sequencing was performed on blood. Source of these receptors: a young woman with Graves' hyperthyroidism that later progressed to Graves' ophthalmopathy. The CDR3 runs from the conserved cysteine through the conserved F or W. Fields, in order: J gene, clone size, V gene, D gene, CDR3 DNA, CDR3 protein. D genes are given only for firm matches. Clone size is shown for a subset of rows, as once, few, many or a class of expanded clone.

TRBJ2-7	NA	TRBV20-1	TRBD2	TGCAGTGCTAGATCGGGACTAGTTGGTCTCGAGCAGTACTTC	CSARSGLVGLEQYF
TRBJ1-6	many	TRBV27	NA	TGTGCCAGCAGTTTGCAGACCGTAGGTAATTCACCCCTCCACTTT	CASSLQTVGNSPLHF
TRBJ2-1	few	TRBV6-2/TRBV6-3	NA	TGTGCCAGCAGTCGCCAGACAGGTACGTCCTACAATGAGCAGTTCTTC	CASSRQTGTSYNEQFF
TRBJ1-1	many	TRBV7-9	NA	TGTGCCAGCGTCGCTCTAGGGGGAGGGAACACTGAAGCTTTCTTT	CASVALGGGNTEAFF
TRBJ2-1	NA	TRBV13	NA	TGTGCCAGCAGCACCCCCTCTGGTTCGGCGGCGGGTGAGCAGTTCTTC	CASSTPSGSAAGEQFF
TRBJ2-3	NA	TRBV14	TRBD2	TGTGCCAGCAGCCCTATGACTAGCGGGATTTCCACAGATATGCAGTATTTT	CASSPMTSGISTDMQYF
TRBJ2-1	many	TRBV5-1	TRBD2	TGCGCCAGCAGCTTGGGACGGCGCGGGACTAGCGGGAGACATGAGCAGTTCTTC	CASSLGRRGTSGRHEQFF
TRBJ2-3	many	TRBV18	TRBD1	TGTGCCAGCTCACCTGCATTACCGGGACAGGGTGCCGATACGCAGTATTTT	CASSPALPGQGADTQYF
TRBJ1-2	NA	TRBV6-1	NA	TGTGCGACCCAGGGTACCAACTATGGCCACACCTTC	CATQGTNYGHTF
TRBJ2-2	many	TRBV11-2	NA	TGTGCCACCACAAACGGGCCGTGGGCCGGGGAGCTGTTTTTT	CATTNGPWAGELFF
TRBJ2-5	NA	TRBV27	TRBD1	TGTGCCAGCAGTTCCCGGGACAGGGCGTTGGAGTACTTC	CASSSRDRALEYF
TRBJ2-2	NA	TRBV12-3/TRBV12-4	NA	TGTGCCACCTGCTTAGGGGGTTTTGGAGGGGAGCTGTTTTTT	CATCLGGFGGELFF
TRBJ2-2	many	TRBV10-3	NA	TGTGCCATCAGCCCCCGTACAAACACCGGGGAGCTGTTTTTT	CAISPRTNTGELFF
TRBJ1-1	NA	TRBV27	NA	TGTGCCAGCAGTTTAAGGGCCAGGGGGAACACTGAAGCTTTCTTT	CASSLRARGNTEAFF
TRBJ2-2	many	TRBV20-1	TRBD1	TGCAGTGCTTTAGGGACAGTAGGGAACGGGGAGCTGTTTTTT	CSALGTVGNGELFF
TRBJ1-5	many	TRBV12-3/TRBV12-4	NA	TGTGCCAGCAGTTTGGGCCGAAGTCAGCCCCAGCATTTT	CASSLGRSQPQHF
TRBJ2-3	many	TRBV4-1	NA	TGCGCCAGCAGCTCTACACAGAGCACAGATACGCAGTATTTT	CASSSTQSTDTQYF
TRBJ1-3	once	TRBV6-6	NA	TGTGCCAGCAGTTACTCCCCGCAAGCAGGAAACACCATATATTTT	CASSYSPQAGNTIYF
TRBJ1-2	few	TRBV15	TRBD1	TGTGCCACCAGCAGAGCCCCAGGGGGCGACTATGGCTACACCTTC	CATSRAPGGDYGYTF
TRBJ1-6	many	TRBV6-1	NA	TGTGCCAGCAGTTTTACACCACACGGGACACACAAACCCCTCCACTTT	CASSFTPHGTHKPLHF
TRBJ2-1	many	TRBV5-8	TRBD1	TGTGCCAGCAGCGTCCGGACAGGTCCCTACAATGAGCAGTTCTTC	CASSVRTGPYNEQFF
TRBJ2-3	many	TRBV6-1	NA	TGTGCCAGCAGCAACTCGGCTCCTCTTATTGCAGATACGCAGTATTTT	CASSNSAPLIADTQYF
TRBJ2-5	NA	TRBV9	NA	TGTGCCAGCAACTTTCAGGGAGAGGGAGAGACCCAGTACTTC	CASNFQGEGETQYF
TRBJ2-7	NA	TRBV4-2	TRBD1	TGTGCCAGCAGCCCGGGGGACAGGGGGTGGGAGCAGTACTTC	CASSPGDRGWEQYF
TRBJ2-1	NA	TRBV5-6	NA	TGTGCCAGCAGCTTTCGGCGTAGCTCCTACAATGAGCAGTTCTTC	CASSFRRSSYNEQFF